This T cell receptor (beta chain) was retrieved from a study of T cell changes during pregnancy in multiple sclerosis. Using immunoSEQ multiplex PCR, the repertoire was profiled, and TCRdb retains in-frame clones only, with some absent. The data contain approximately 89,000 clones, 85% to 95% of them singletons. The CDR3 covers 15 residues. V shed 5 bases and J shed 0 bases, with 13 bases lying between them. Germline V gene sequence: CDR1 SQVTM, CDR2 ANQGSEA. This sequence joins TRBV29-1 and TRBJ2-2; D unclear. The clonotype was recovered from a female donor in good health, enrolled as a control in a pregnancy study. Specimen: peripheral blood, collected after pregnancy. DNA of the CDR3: TGCAGCGTTAAGTTGAGAGGAGCGAACACCGGGGAGCTGTTTTTT. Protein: CSVKLRGANTGELFF.